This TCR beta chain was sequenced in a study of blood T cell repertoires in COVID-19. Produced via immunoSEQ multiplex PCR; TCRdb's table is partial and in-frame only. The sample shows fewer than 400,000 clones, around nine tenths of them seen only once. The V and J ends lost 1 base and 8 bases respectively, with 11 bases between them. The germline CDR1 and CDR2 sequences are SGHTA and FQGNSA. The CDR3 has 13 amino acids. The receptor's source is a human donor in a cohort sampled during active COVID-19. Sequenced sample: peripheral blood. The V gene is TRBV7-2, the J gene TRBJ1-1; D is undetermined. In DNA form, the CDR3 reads TGTGCCAGCAGCTTAGGACATGCTTCAGAAGCTTTCTTT. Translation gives CASSLGHASEAFF. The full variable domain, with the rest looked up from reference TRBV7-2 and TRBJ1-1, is GAGVSQSPSNKVTEKGKDVELRCDPISGHTALYWYRQSLGQGLEFLIYFQGNSAPDKSGLPSDRFSAERTGGSVSTLTIQRTQQEDSAVYLCASSLGHASEAFFGQGTRLTVV.